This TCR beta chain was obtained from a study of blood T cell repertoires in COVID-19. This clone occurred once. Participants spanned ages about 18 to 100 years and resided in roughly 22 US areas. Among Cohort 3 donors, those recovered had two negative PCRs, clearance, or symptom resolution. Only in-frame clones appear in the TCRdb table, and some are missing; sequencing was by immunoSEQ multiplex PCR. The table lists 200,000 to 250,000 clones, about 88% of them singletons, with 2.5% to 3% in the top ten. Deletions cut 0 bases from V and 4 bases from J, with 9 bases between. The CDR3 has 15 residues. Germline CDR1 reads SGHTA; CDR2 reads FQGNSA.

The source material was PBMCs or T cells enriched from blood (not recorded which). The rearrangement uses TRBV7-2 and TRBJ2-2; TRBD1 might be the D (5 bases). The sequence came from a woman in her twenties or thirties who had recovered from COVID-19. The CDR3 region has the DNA TGTGCCAGCAGCTTAGCGGCGACAGCCACCGGGGAGCTGTTTTTT. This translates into CASSLAATATGELFF.